This T cell receptor (beta chain) was found in a study of beta chain features in type 1 diabetes (dated by TCRdb to the late 2010s). About the study as a whole: Patients and healthy donors did not differ in mean age, gender distribution, total cell number or subset yield. A total of 90 million to 130 million sorted cells were examined across all samples, and a strong correlation was observed between cell number per subset and RNA yield. The study compared TCRB repertoires of sorted circulating CD4+ T cell subsets between recently diagnosed type 1 diabetes patients and matched healthy donors. Regulatory and stem cell-like memory subsets were obtained from only 8 patients and about eight healthy donors, while naive and central memory subsets were obtained from all 30 or so donors. The study at large found these results: Naive, central memory and regulatory TCRB repertoires appeared to be more similar among patients than among healthy donors. Type 1 diabetes patients showed a moderate but significant shortening of TCRB CDR3 length in all four CD4+ subsets. At VDJ recombination sites, type 1 diabetes patients had fewer insertions and more deleted nucleotides, which implies abnormalities in thymic rearrangement. PCR might favor shorter templates, but patient and control samples were amplified and corrected together, so any skew would affect both groups equally. Because cDNA rather than genomic DNA was sequenced, highly expressing activated cells could have been over-represented, although no difference in activation and CD3 levels was found between groups. Because the HLA sub-analyses included only small numbers of individuals, any influence of HLA type on TCRB rearrangement was left unresolved.

The High Capacity cDNA Reverse Transcription Kit was used to reverse transcribe all of the isolated RNA, meaning that expressed TCRB transcripts were what got sequenced. Deep immunoSEQ sequencing was applied to naive, central memory and regulatory T cell samples, giving an average of about 3.57 million total reads per sample. After sorted cells were lysed in RLT buffer, RNA was extracted with DNase-treated RNeasy Micro or Mini kits, with the choice depending on cell number. To prevent cross-contamination, every cell subset was processed on its own, while patient and healthy donor samples were processed together. The immunoSEQ multiplex PCR was used to amplify TCRB sequences from cDNA, yielding 87-bp fragments that span the CDR3 region. Sequencing of the amplicons was performed on the Illumina HiSeq platform. Processing in the source paper ran as follows. Synthetic template baselines were used to correct PCR bias computationally, reads within Hamming distance 2 were collapsed, and singletons that could not be merged were discarded. Reads were aligned to IMGT to assign V, D and J genes, CDR3 length, and insertions or deletions at six rearrangement sites. Within each subset, clonotype counts were normalized to the number of sorted cells before true diversity and Gini coefficients were calculated with the tcR R package. The overlap coefficient, calculated on TCRB nucleotide sequences, was used to quantify repertoire sharing. As a proxy for the pre-selection repertoire, out-of-frame TCRB sequences from naive cells were analyzed. The table comes from immuneACCESS by way of TCRdb, which keeps in-frame sequences with V and J called. Part of the clones is missing from these tables; in studies checked, under half for an unresolved V gene and the rest for unknown reasons. V and J calls and clone size come straight from that table; D and trimming were deduced from the DNA. For this sample there are 350,000 to 450,000 clones; approximately 16% appear just once. The top ten hold roughly 0.017% of the sample.

From each donor, a single peripheral blood sample of approximately 0.11 L on average was drawn into heparinised tubes. A BD FACSAria II was used to sort naive, central memory, regulatory and stem cell-like memory CD4+ T cells with a panel that included CD45RO, CCR7, CD25, CD127, CD95 and CD27. Every sorted population had a purity above 95%. PBMCs were isolated immediately by Lymphoprep density gradient centrifugation and stained directly without culture. So that batch effects would be minimized, each experiment stained and sorted samples in pairs, pairing one healthy donor with one patient. A few counts support this clone. It has no known antigen specificity. Per-base qualities were not stored, and no clone one base away is much larger. The same CDR3 also results from other DNA sequences found in this sample. V lost 0 bases and J lost 4 bases, and the count of bases not matched to a germline gene is 2. Reading the germline V gene gives CDR1 SGHRS and CDR2 YFSETQ. The CDR3 goes from the cysteine to the phenylalanine over 15 residues. This entry keeps only the CDR3 DNA: 45 bases, framed from base 1.

The sequence came from a woman aged 18-29 years in good health. The chain employs TRBV5-1 and TRBJ2-1; TRBD1 aligns with 9 central bases. Sequencing used naive CD4+ T cells from blood. Explained via the paper, the cell subset or site label denotes: true naive CD4+ T cells. The sequence in DNA is TGCGCCAGCAGCTTGGCCGGGACAGGGTACAATGAGCAGTTCTTC. It specifies CASSLAGTGYNEQFF. The reference TRBV5-1 and TRBJ2-1 proteins fill in what lies around the CDR3, so the full variable domain reads KAGVTQTPRYLIKTRGQQVTLSCSPISGHRSVSWYQQTPGQGLQFLFEYFSETQRNKGNFPGRFSGRQFSNSRSEMNVSTLELGDSALYLCASSLAGTGYNEQFFGPGTRLTVL.